These 6 T cell receptor beta chains came from one sample sequenced in a study of vaccination effects on CD4 cells after COVID-19. Libraries were prepared by immunoSEQ multiplex PCR; TCRdb keeps only in-frame clonotypes and omits some of them. The sample lists around 40,000 clones, 60% to 75% occurring once. The antigens these receptors bind are not known. Pools of viral peptides were used by the ViraFEST assay to expand antigen-specific CD4+ T cells ahead of sequencing. The culture ran for around ten days before CD4+ T cells were isolated. Convalescent patients had PCR-confirmed SARS-CoV-2 infection between March and December 2020. The sample was CD4+ T cells from PBMCs cultured with a peptide pool, taken before COVID-19 vaccination. These receptors all come from a human donor who had a prior SARS-CoV-2 infection.

The chain joins TRBV7-3 to TRBJ2-3, with TRBD1 matching 9 bases. With 4 bases clipped from V and 1 base from J, the junction kept 6 bases outside the gene matches. The CDR3 contains 16 residues. Germline V gene sequence: CDR1 SGHTA, CDR2 FQGTGA. CDR3 DNA sequence: TGTGCCAGCAGCTCGGACAGGGGCGCAGGCACAGATACGCAGTATTTT. Its protein product is CASSSDRGAGTDTQYF.

V is TRBV11-2 and J is TRBJ1-1; TRBD1 is a possible D gene (5 bases). The length of the CDR3 is 14 residues. V was pared by 3 bases and J by 6 bases, with 14 bases between. Germline assignment: CDR1 SGHAT and CDR2 FQNNGV. CDR3: CASSFSGDGAEAFF. The CDR3 DNA follows: TGTGCCAGCAGCTTTTCTGGGGACGGGGCTGAAGCTTTCTTT.

V gene TRBV7-6 combines with J gene TRBJ1-1, with a possible D match to TRBD1 (6 bases). The V gene's germline CDR1 is SGHVS and CDR2 FNYEAQ. Between the trimmed V and J ends, which lost 6 bases and 4 bases, there was a span of 18 bases. CDR3 length: 15 amino acids. Here the CDR3 reads CASRRMWGATTEAFF. CDR3 DNA: TGTGCCAGCAGGCGAATGTGGGGGGCGACCACTGAAGCTTTCTTT.

This chain joins TRBV24-1 and TRBJ2-1; D is perhaps TRBD2 (5 bases). The CDR3 length is 12 residues. Germline values: CDR1 KGHDR, CDR2 SFDVKD. With 7 bases removed from V and 10 bases from J, the gap between germline ends came to 13 bases. The CDR3 DNA reads as TGTGCCACCAGCGAACAAAGAGGGGAGCAGTTCTTC. It codes for CATSEQRGEQFF.

V and J are TRBV12-3 or TRBV12-4 and TRBJ2-5; D gene uncertain. The CDR3 has 11 amino acids. Trimming cost V 5 bases and J 5 bases, with 6 bases left between them. The CDR3 bases are TGTGCCAGCAGTAATAGGGAGACCCAGTACTTC. Protein: CASSNRETQYF.

V is TRBV6-5 and J is TRBJ1-2, with unresolved D. The germline V and J ends were trimmed by 7 bases and 0 bases, with 15 bases remaining between them. The CDR3 has 15 residues. CDR1 and CDR2 from the germline V gene are MNHEY and SVGAGI. In nucleotides, the CDR3 is TGTGCCAGCACACGCCTCGTAGGGCCTAACTATGGCTACACCTTC. As protein: CASTRLVGPNYGYTF.